This T cell receptor beta chain was recovered during a study of blood T cell repertoires in COVID-19. All enrollees were about 18 to 95 years old and from fewer than 30 US areas. Cohort placement rested on clinical history that participants reported themselves. Recovered status applied to Cohort 3 donors who had two consecutive negative PCRs. It also applied to those with clearance or with symptom resolution. The germline V and J ends were trimmed by 3 bases and 0 bases, with 13 bases remaining between them. The CDR3 sequence is 16 residues long. CDR1 SGHDT and CDR2 YYEEEE come from the germline V gene. Per the original methods: Using reference gene primer amplification, nucleated cell counts were estimated. Here immunoSEQ multiplex PCR was the method, and the copy in TCRdb shows in-frame clones only, minus some. V, J and clone size are taken as reported in that table, and D and trimming were inferred from the DNA itself. The sample has about half a million clones; about nine tenths are singletons.

The receptor comes from a woman aged 60-75 years who had recovered from COVID-19. The sample was PBMCs or T cells enriched from blood (not recorded which). This chain links TRBV5-6 with TRBJ2-1; possible D gene TRBD1, 5 bases. The CDR3 here is CASSWATGPSYNEQFF. The CDR3 DNA is TGTGCCAGCAGCTGGGCCACAGGACCCTCCTACAATGAGCAGTTCTTC.